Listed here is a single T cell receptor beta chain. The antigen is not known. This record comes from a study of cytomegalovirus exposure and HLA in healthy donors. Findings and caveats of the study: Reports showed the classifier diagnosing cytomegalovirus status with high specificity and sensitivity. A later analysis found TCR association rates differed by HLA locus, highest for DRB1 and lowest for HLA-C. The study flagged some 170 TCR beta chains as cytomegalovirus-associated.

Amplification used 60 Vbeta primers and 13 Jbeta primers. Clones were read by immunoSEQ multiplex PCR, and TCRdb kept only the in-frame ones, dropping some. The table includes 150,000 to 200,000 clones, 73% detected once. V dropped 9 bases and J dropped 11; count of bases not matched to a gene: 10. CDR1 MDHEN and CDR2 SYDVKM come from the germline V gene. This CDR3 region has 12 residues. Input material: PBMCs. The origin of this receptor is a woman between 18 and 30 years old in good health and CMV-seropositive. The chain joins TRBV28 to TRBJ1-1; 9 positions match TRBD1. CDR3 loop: CASAARDRDAFF. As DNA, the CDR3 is TGTGCCAGTGCCGCGAGGGACAGGGATGCTTTCTTT.